This record covers a single T cell receptor (beta chain). Its antigen remains unidentified. Investigators reverse transcribed all isolated RNA, so they sequenced expressed TCRB transcripts. Here immunoSEQ multiplex PCR was the method, and the copy in TCRdb shows in-frame clones only, minus some. The table includes 400,000 to 500,000 clones, about 14% detected once. This sample is part of a study of beta chain features in type 1 diabetes. Unmatched junction bases numbered 5, after V lost 2 bases and J lost 5 bases. The CDR3 has 15 residues. In germline, CDR1 is MGHDK, CDR2 SYGVNS. Study-level points and caveats: Cells with high TCR expression could be over-represented by cDNA sequencing. Researchers report that Type 1 diabetes patients had moderately but significantly shorter TCRB CDR3s across all four CD4+ subsets. In comparison with healthy donors, patients had naive, central memory and Treg TCRB repertoires that appeared more similar. For type 1 diabetes patients, VDJ junctions showed fewer insertions and more deletions.

What was sequenced was naive CD4+ T cells from blood. This clonotype was sampled from a man in his thirties or forties in good health. The chain is built from TRBV25-1 and TRBJ2-5; 10 bases fit TRBD1. CDR3 amino acids: CASSEAGQGLETQYF. For the CDR3, the DNA is TGTGCCAGCAGTGAAGCGGGACAGGGGTTGGAGACCCAGTACTTC. The entire variable domain, with the rest obtained from reference TRBV25-1 and TRBJ2-5, is as follows: EADIYQTPRYLVIGTGKKITLECSQTMGHDKMYWYQQDPGMELHLIHYSYGVNSTEKGDLSSESTVSRIRTEHFPLTLESARPSHTSQYLCASSEAGQGLETQYFGPGTRLLVL.